This TCR beta chain was sequenced in a study of blood T cell repertoires in COVID-19. Study context: Sources were T cells, B-cell-depleted T cells, or PBMCs; the material itself was cDNA or gDNA.

In the study's own analysis: Nucleated cell counts were estimated from reference gene primer amplification. TCRdb's table, derived via immunoSEQ multiplex PCR, lists solely in-frame clones and lacks some. The V and J calls and clone size come from that table; D and trimming were worked out from the DNA. The sample contains 150,000 to 200,000 clones, roughly 80% of which appear only once. V was pared by 5 bases and J by 6 bases, with 4 bases of the junction left unmatched. The CDR3 is 13 residues long. From germline, CDR1 is SGHTA and CDR2 FQGTGA. This receptor was identified in a man between 60 and 75 years old with acute or convalescent COVID-19. Sequencing was done on a sample of peripheral blood. V usage is TRBV7-3 and J usage is TRBJ1-2, with 9 bases that match TRBD1. In nucleotides, the CDR3 is TGTGCCAGCAGCCACAGGGGGCTAGATGGCTACACCTTC. Protein: CASSHRGLDGYTF.